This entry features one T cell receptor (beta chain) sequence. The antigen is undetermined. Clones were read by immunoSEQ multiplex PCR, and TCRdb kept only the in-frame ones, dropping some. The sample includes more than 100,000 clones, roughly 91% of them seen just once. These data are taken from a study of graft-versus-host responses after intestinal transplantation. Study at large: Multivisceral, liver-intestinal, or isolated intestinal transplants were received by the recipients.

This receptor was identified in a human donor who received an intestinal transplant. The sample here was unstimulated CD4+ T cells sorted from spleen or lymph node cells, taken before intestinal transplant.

The CDR3 nucleotides read TGTGCCTGGAGTGGGCCGGTCAGTACTGAAAAACTGTTTTTT. Encoded protein: CAWSGPVSTEKLFF. The chain couples TRBV30 to TRBJ1-4; D is ambiguous. CDR3 size: 14 residues. Germline V gives CDR1 GTSNPN, CDR2 SVGIG (reference sequence). V lost 1 base and J 7 bases, leaving 13 bases between the germline ends.